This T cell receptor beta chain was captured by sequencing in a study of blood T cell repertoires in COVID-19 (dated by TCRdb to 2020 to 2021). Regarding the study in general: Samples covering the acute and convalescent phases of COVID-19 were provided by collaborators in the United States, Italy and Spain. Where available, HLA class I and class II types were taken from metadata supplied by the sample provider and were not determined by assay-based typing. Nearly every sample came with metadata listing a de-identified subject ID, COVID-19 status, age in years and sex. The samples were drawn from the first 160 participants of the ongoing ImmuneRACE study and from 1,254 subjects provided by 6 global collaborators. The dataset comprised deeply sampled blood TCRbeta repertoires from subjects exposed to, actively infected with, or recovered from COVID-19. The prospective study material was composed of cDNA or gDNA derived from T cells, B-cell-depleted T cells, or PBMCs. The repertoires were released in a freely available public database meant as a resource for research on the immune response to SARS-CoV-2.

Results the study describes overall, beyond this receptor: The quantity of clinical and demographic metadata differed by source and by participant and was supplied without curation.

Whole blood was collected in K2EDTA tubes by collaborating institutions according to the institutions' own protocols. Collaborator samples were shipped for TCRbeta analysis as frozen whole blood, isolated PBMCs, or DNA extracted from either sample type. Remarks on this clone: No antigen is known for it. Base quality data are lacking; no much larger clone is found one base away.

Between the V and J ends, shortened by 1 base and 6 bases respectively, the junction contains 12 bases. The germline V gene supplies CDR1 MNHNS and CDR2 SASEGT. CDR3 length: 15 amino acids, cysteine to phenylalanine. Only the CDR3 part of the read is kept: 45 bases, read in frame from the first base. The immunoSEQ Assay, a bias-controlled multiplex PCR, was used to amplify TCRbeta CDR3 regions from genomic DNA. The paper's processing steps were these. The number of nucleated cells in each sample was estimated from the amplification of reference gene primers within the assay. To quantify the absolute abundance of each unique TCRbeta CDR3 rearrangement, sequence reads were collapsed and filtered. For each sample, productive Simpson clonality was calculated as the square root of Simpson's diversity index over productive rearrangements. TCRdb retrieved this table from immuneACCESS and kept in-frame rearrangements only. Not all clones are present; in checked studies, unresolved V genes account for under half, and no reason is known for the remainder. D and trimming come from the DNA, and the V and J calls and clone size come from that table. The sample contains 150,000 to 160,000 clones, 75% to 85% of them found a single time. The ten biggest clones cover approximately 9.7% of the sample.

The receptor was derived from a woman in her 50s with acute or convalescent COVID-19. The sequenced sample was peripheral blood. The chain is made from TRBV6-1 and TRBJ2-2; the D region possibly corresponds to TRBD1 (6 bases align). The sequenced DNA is TGTGCCAGCAGTGAAGGGTTACAGGGCTCCGGGGAGCTGTTTTTT. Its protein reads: CASSEGLQGSGELFF.